This paragraph covers one T cell receptor beta chain sequence. This clonotype appeared many times. Its recognized antigen is unknown. No base qualities exist here, and no much larger clone lies one base off it. The data derive from a study of molecular identifiers for immune sequencing clone quantification (dated by TCRdb to the late 2010s). For the study in its entirety: For a replicate experiment, RNA from 20,000 or 100,000 naive CD8 T cells was divided into five aliquots, of which four were sequenced. The study was a methods study using CD8 T cells to benchmark molecular-identifier clustering-based TCR repertoire sequencing (MIDCIRS) and TCR RNA copy counting. Points the paper makes about the study in general: Modeling gave about 3.3 recovered TCR RNA copies per cell versus about ten by digital PCR, implying approximately 30% capture efficiency. In CMV-specific effector cells, clones with more than 20 RNA copies contained over 99% of molecules, whereas in naive cells such clones contained under 1% of molecules. Spiked-in Jurkat TCR RNA equal to a single cell's worth was reported to be detectable even within 1,200,000 naive CD8 T cells. When barcode sub-clustering was omitted, TCR diversity was inflated by chimeric consensus sequences, with chimeras reaching as high as 47%. Identical TCR molecules sharing a barcode could cause highly expanded clone sizes to be underestimated. The naive libraries included spiked-in Jurkat TCR RNA (fewer than eleven copies' worth), and this Jurkat TCR RNA is not part of the donor repertoire.

Libraries of naive CD8 T cells were built from anywhere between about 18,000 and 1,000,000 sorted cells, with 10%, 30% or 50% of the purified RNA used. Naive CD8 T cells, defined as CD8+CD4-CCR7+CD45RA+, were FACS-sorted into RLT Plus buffer on a BD FACSAria II. Around 11 TCR copies' worth of Jurkat RNA were spiked into 20,000-1,000,000 naive CD8 T cell samples to test detection sensitivity. CD8 T cells were enriched with RosetteSep CD8+ T Cell Enrichment Cocktail and Ficoll-Paque, followed by ACK red cell lysis. Libraries came from PCR. TCRdb lists the instrument as Illumina HiSeq 4000. Bulk TCR libraries were made following a previously described method, with the TCR primers given in Table S5. Purification of total RNA was performed with the Qiagen AllPrep DNA/RNA kit. Before any analysis, reads coming from multiple sequencing runs of the same library were combined into one pool. Turning to the authors' computational methods: Reads were retained only if the reads had an exact TCR constant sequence, and the retained reads were trimmed to 150 nt and grouped according to their 12-nt molecular barcodes. Within each barcode group, reads were sub-clustered at a 15% Levenshtein threshold, and quality-weighted consensus sequences were built per RNA molecule. Non-functional sequences were excluded, and lower-count sequences lying one edit away from another sequence were also excluded. Based on fitting two negative binomial distributions, any barcode sub-cluster with under 20% of the maximum read count was discarded. The public reads were quality trimmed at Q25 with fastp and then assembled into clones with MiXCR by TCRdb, keeping productive beta chains. Entries are consolidated by CDR3 protein sequence, retaining the most common genes and DNA. These V and J calls originate from TCRdb's pipeline instead of the authors' own analysis. The sample has a few hundred thousand distinct CDR3 sequences on record, about a fifth of them singletons. The ten largest clones represent 0.84% of the sample.

From the cysteine up to the phenylalanine, the CDR3 has a length of 19 residues. Only CDR3 DNA remains: 57 bases, in frame from the first base. Ends trimmed: V by 0 bases, J by 2 bases; bases unmatched to a gene: 13. This sequence uses TRBV23-1 and TRBJ2-3, with 8 bases in between that match TRBD1. Being an ORF, TRBV23-1 has a function that is uncertain. This TCR was recovered from a human donor in good health. Some libraries in this study had Jurkat cell RNA spiked in. Input material: naive CD8+ T cells from blood, with Jurkat cell RNA spiked in. In the paper's terms, the cell subset or site label means: FACS-sorted CD8+CD4-CCR7+CD45RA+ naive T cells. CDR3 loop: CASSQSSQGAGYDTDTQYF. The DNA reads as follows: TGCGCCAGCAGTCAATCGAGCCAGGGGGCTGGTTATGACACAGATACGCAGTATTTT.